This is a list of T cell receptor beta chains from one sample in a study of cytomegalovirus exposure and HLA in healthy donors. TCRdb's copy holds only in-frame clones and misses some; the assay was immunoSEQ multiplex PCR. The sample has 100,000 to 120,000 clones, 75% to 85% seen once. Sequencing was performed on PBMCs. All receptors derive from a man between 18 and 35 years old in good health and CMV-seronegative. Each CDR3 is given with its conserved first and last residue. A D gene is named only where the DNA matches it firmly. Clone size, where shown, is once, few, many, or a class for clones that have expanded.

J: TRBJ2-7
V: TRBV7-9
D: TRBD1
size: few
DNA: TGTGCCAGCAGCTTAGAGGGGACAGGGTACGAGCAGTACTTC
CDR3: CASSLEGTGYEQYF

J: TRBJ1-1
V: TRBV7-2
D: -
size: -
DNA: TGTGCCAGCAGCGTCCGGGACACACGTATGAACACTGAAGCTTTCTTT
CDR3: CASSVRDTRMNTEAFF

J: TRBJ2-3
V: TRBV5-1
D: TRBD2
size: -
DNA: TGCGCCAGCAGTGTAGCGGGAGGGCCTCGGCACCGCGACACAGATACGCAGTATTTT
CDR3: CASSVAGGPRHRDTDTQYF

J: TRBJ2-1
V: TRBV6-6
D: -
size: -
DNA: TGTGCCAGCCTCCCAGGCAACCGAAACAATGAGCAGTTCTTC
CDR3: CASLPGNRNNEQFF

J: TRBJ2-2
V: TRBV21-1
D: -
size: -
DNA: TGTGCCAGCAGCAAGGCTGGGCACACCGGGGAGCTGTTTTTT
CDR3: CASSKAGHTGELFF

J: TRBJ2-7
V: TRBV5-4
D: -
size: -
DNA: TGTGCCAGCAGCCCCGTGGGGGCGGGAGCTTACGAGCAGTACTTC
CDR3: CASSPVGAGAYEQYF

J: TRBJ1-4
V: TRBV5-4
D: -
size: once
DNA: TGTGCCAGCAGCTTGGGTGCCAGTGAAAAACTGTTTTTT
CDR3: CASSLGASEKLFF

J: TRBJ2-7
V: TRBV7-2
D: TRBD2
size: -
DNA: TGTGCCAGCAGCGCTACCGGGACTAGCGGCGAGCAGTACTTC
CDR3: CASSATGTSGEQYF

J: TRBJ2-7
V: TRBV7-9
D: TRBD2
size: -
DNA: TGTGCCAGCAGGTTGGGGGGGGTGAACGAGCAGTACTTC
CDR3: CASRLGGVNEQYF

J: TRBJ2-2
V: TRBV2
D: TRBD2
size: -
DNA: TGTGCCAGCAGTGAAGAACCCACTAGCGGGCTACACCGGGGAGCTGTTTTT
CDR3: CASSEEPTSGLHRGAVF

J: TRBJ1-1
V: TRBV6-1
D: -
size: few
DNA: TGTGCCAGCGGGCACTACACTGAAGCTTTCTTT
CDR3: CASGHYTEAFF

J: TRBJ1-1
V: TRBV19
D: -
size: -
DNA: TGTGCCAGTACCCCGGTTCCAGGCACTGAAGCTTTCTTT
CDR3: CASTPVPGTEAFF

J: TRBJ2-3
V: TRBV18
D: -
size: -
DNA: TGTGCCAGCGCGCGCGGGGTGTTAGATACGCAGTATTTT
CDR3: CASARGVLDTQYF

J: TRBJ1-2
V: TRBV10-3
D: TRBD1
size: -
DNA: TGTGCCATCAGTGACCCGAATAGGGGGCTCGGAGGCTACACCTTC
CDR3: CAISDPNRGLGGYTF

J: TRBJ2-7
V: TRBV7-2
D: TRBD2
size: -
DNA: TGTGCCAGCAGCCCTGTCGGGGGGACTGCTGAGAGGAGCGAGCAGTACTTC
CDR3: CASSPVGGTAERSEQYF

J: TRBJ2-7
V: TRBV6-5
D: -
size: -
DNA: TGTGCCAGGCCGATAGGGCGGGTCCCCTACGAGCAGTACTTC
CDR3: CARPIGRVPYEQYF

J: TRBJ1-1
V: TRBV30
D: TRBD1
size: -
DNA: TGTGCCTGGAGTGTACTACAAGACAGGGTCGACACTGAAGCTTTCTTT
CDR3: CAWSVLQDRVDTEAFF

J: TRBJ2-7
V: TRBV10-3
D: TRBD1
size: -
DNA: TGTGCCATCAGTGTGACGACAGGGGAGATCTACGAGCAGTACTTC
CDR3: CAISVTTGEIYEQYF

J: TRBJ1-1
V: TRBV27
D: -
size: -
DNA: TGTGCCAGCAGTACGGGCCCAGGGGCTGGGAACACTGAAGCTTTCTTT
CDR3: CASSTGPGAGNTEAFF

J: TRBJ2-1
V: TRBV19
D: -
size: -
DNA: TGTGCCAGTAGTATGCGAGACAGGGAGGCCAATGAGCAGTTCTTC
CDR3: CASSMRDREANEQFF

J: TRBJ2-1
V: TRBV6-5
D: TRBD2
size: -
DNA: TGTGCCAGCAGTAGGACGGGGGGGTTCTACAATGAGCAGTTCTTC
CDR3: CASSRTGGFYNEQFF

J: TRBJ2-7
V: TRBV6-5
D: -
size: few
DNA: TGTGCCAGCGGGAGGCCCTCCCACGAGCAGTACTTC
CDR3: CASGRPSHEQYF

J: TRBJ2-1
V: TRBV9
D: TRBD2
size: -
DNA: TGTGCCAGCAGCGAGCTTAGCGGGCGTTCCTACAATGAGCAGTTCTTC
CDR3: CASSELSGRSYNEQFF

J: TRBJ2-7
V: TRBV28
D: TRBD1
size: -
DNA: TGTGCCAGCAGGACCACCGGGACAGGGGGCAACGAGCAGTACTTC
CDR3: CASRTTGTGGNEQYF

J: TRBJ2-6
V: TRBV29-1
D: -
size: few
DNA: TGCAGCGTGCGAAACTCTGGGGCCAACGTCCTGACTTTC
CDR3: CSVRNSGANVLTF

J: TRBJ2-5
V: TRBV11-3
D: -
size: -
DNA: TGTGCCAGCAGCCCACGGCTAGGGGGCCAAGAGACCCAGTACTTC
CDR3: CASSPRLGGQETQYF

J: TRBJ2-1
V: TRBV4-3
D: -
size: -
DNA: TGCGCCAGCAGCCAAGGAAGCGGCTATACCTACAATGAGCAGTTCTTC
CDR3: CASSQGSGYTYNEQFF

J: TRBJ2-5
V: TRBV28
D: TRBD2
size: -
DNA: TGTGCCAGCAGTTCATTTTCACTACTAGCGATGGAGACCCAGTACTTC
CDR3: CASSSFSLLAMETQYF